The clone carrying this TCR beta chain has just one count. Measured with immunoSEQ multiplex PCR; TCRdb has only the in-frame clones, and not every one. The sample yields about 200,000 clones, approximately 78% seen once. CDR1 and CDR2 from the germline V gene are GTSNPN and SVGIG (reference sequence). The J segment lost 6 bases and the V segment lost 3 bases, leaving 9 bases of the junction unmatched. This CDR3 region has 15 residues. The sample is drawn from a study of blood T cell repertoires in COVID-19. The wider study: Samples taken during acute and convalescent COVID-19 were collected in the United States, Italy and Spain.

Seattle patients were enrolled during active infection and followed longitudinally. The TCR sequence derives from a woman aged 80 or older with COVID-19, enrolled during active disease. V and J are TRBV30 and TRBJ2-2, with 8 bases identical to TRBD2. The specimen sequenced was peripheral blood. CDR3 residues: CAWREAGRGAGELFF. In nucleotides, the CDR3 is TGTGCCTGGAGGGAAGCCGGGAGGGGAGCCGGGGAGCTGTTTTTT.